Shown below are 27 T cell receptor beta chains from a single sample sequenced in a study of T-cell memory formation after mild COVID-19. TCRdb analysed the 5' RACE reads with MiXCR anew, one entry per CDR3 protein. The table lists 400,000 to 500,000 distinct CDR3 sequences, around 18% of them singletons, with around 8.4% in the top ten. The material sequenced was PBMCs or a T cell subset sorted from them (not recorded which). These TCRs come from an adult woman who had mild COVID-19 (a few samples of this study predate the infection). Cell type and time point are not known.

The chain is built from TRBV10-3 and TRBJ2-7; 7 bases fit TRBD1. Trimming took 11 bases from V and 5 from J; bases not matched to a gene: 9. The CDR3 is 12 amino acids. CDR1 is ENHRY, CDR2 SYGVKD, per germline. The CDR3 sequence: CASAGTEDEQYF. The CDR3 DNA reads as TGTGCCTCCGCCGGGACAGAGGACGAGCAGTACTTC.

V is TRBV12-3 or TRBV12-4 and J is TRBJ1-1; tentatively, D is TRBD1 (5 bases). CDR3 size: 17 residues. Trimming removed 4 bases from V and 0 bases from J, with 18 bases in between. CDR3 sequence (DNA): TGTGCCAGCAGTTCCGGTCGGGGGGGATACATGAACACTGAAGCTTTCTTT. Its translation is CASSSGRGGYMNTEAFF.

The V and J genes are TRBV9 and TRBJ2-7; TRBD1 agrees at 7 bases. V dropped 8 bases and J dropped 3; count of bases not matched to a gene: 14. The CDR3 is made up of 15 amino acids. Germline CDR1 and CDR2: SGDLS and YYNGEE. CDR3 region: CAREGDSYGYYEQYF. The CDR3 nucleotides are TGTGCCAGGGAAGGGGACAGCTATGGATACTACGAGCAGTACTTC.

J is TRBJ2-2 and V is TRBV24-1, with 13 bases aligning to TRBD2. V lost 1 base, J lost 4 bases, and 14 bases stayed unmatched. The CDR3 is made up of 21 amino acids. In germline, CDR1 is KGHDR, CDR2 SFDVKD. The CDR3 nucleotides read TGTGCCACCAGTGATTTCAGGACTAGCGGGAGCAGGTCGTGGGGCACCGGGGAGCTGTTTTTT. Translated, it gives CATSDFRTSGSRSWGTGELFF.

The rearrangement uses TRBV20-1 and TRBJ2-7, with 8 bases matching TRBD2. This CDR3 has 15 amino acids. CDR1 and CDR2 from the germline V gene are DFQATT and SNEGSKA (reference sequence). With V trimmed by 1 base and J by 1 base, 6 bases remained unmatched. CDR3 sequence reads: CSARAGGLGSYEQYF. In nucleotides, the CDR3 is TGCAGTGCTAGAGCTGGGGGACTAGGGTCCTACGAGCAGTACTTC.

This clonotype was found a few times. V is TRBV7-9 and J is TRBJ2-3, with D possibly matching TRBD1 (6 bases). CDR1 is SEHNR, CDR2 FQNEAQ, per germline (reference sequence). The CDR3 contains 13 residues. The V end lost 4 bases, the J end lost 7 bases, and 12 bases lay between the germline ends. The CDR3 here is CASSSSDRHTQYF. CDR3 nucleotides: TGTGCCAGCAGCTCCTCAGACAGGCATACGCAGTATTTT. Together with reference TRBV7-9 and TRBJ2-3, the CDR3 gives the full variable domain: DTGVSQNPRHKITKRGQNVTFRCDPISEHNRLYWYRQTLGQGPEFLTYFQNEAQLEKSRLLSDRFSAERPKGSFSTLEIQRTEQGDSAMYLCASSSSDRHTQYFGPGTRLTVL.

This chain links TRBV9 with TRBJ1-6, with TRBD1 matching 9 bases. J gave up 10 bases and V 3 bases, and 8 bases lay outside the gene matches. The germline gives CDR1 SGDLS, CDR2 YYNGEE. This CDR3 comprises 15 residues. The chain's CDR3 is CASSAFGTGNSPLHF. The DNA of the CDR3 is TGTGCCAGCAGCGCATTCGGGACAGGGAACTCACCCCTCCACTTT.

Note on this clonotype: A read error is possible here, since a much larger clone lies one base away. J is TRBJ2-7 and V is TRBV7-9; D remains ambiguous. This CDR3 is built from 12 residues. V lost 5 bases to trimming and J lost 3 bases, with 8 bases between them. Germline loops: CDR1 SEHNR, CDR2 FQNEAQ (reference sequence). The CDR3 DNA is TGTGCCAGCAGCCCTCATGGCTACGAGCAGTACTTC. It yields the protein CASSPHGYEQYF.

This sequence joins TRBV28 and TRBJ2-3, with TRBD1 identical over 8 bases. This CDR3 is built from 16 residues. Germline lookup yields CDR1 MDHEN and CDR2 SYDVKM. Trimming took 4 bases from V and 0 from J; bases not matched to a gene: 6. CDR3 bases: TGTGCCAGCAGTTCGGAGGACAGGGAGAGCACAGATACGCAGTATTTT. The encoded protein is CASSSEDRESTDTQYF.

The chain uses TRBV19 and TRBJ2-1; 14 positions agree with TRBD2. Germline V lookup: CDR1 LNHDA, CDR2 SQIVND (reference sequence). V lost 9 bases to trimming and J lost 4 bases; unmatched junction nucleotides: 8. The CDR3 length is 16 residues. The CDR3 sequence is CASSGLAGALYNEQFF. CDR3 sequence (DNA): TGTGCCAGCTCGGGACTAGCGGGAGCATTGTACAATGAGCAGTTCTTC. Drawing the rest from reference TRBV19 and TRBJ2-1, the complete variable domain is DGGITQSPKYLFRKEGQNVTLSCEQNLNHDAMYWYRQDPGQGLRLIYYSQIVNDFQKGDIAEGYSVSREKKESFPLTVTSAQKNPTAFYLCASSGLAGALYNEQFFGPGTRLTVL.

This clonotype was detected only a few times. This chain connects TRBV5-1 to TRBJ1-4, with D unclear. This CDR3 has 14 residues. V lost 2 bases and J 8 bases, leaving 13 bases between the germline ends. CDR1 and CDR2 from the germline V gene are SGHRS and YFSETQ. CDR3 sequence reads: CASSFAAANEKLFF. Here the CDR3 DNA reads TGCGCCAGCAGCTTCGCGGCGGCCAACGAAAAACTGTTTTTT.

This clonotype was detected a few times. The chain links TRBV7-3 to TRBJ2-1; possibly TRBD1 for D (6 bases). The germline V gene encodes CDR1 SGHTA and CDR2 FQGTGA. The CDR3 length is 14 residues. V was pared by 4 bases and J by 9 bases, with 16 bases between. CDR3 in DNA: TGTGCCAGCAGCTCCAACGCTCAGGGGAGTGAGCAGTTCTTC. Its translation is CASSSNAQGSEQFF.

This chain links TRBV7-9 with TRBJ2-5; a weak D match, TRBD1 (6 bases). The CDR3 is made up of 14 amino acids. Trimming left V 5 bases short and J 2 bases short, with 12 bases between. Germline V CDR1 and CDR2: SEHNR, FQNEAQ (reference sequence). CDR3 protein: CASSHDRTQETQYF. CDR3 sequence (DNA): TGTGCCAGCAGCCATGACAGGACTCAAGAGACCCAGTACTTC.

This clonotype appeared a few times. The V gene is TRBV20-1, the J gene TRBJ2-5; D is undetermined. CDR3 length: 13 amino acids. The V gene's germline CDR1 is DFQATT and CDR2 SNEGSKA (reference sequence). V was trimmed by 6 bases and J by 6 bases, leaving 17 bases between them. CDR3 in DNA: TGCAGTGCCCCGACACCTTCCGAGAAGACCCAGTACTTC. It yields the protein CSAPTPSEKTQYF.

This sequence joins TRBV9 and TRBJ2-7, with TRBD2 matching over 13 bases. The V gene's germline CDR1 is SGDLS and CDR2 YYNGEE. The CDR3 length is 14 residues. V lost 4 bases and J lost 10; bases outside the gene matches: 8. CDR3 sequence reads: CASSIRTSGGTQYF. The CDR3 region has the DNA TGTGCCAGCAGCATTAGGACTAGCGGGGGAACTCAGTACTTC. Looking up the rest from reference TRBV9 and TRBJ2-7 gives the full variable domain: DSGVTQTPKHLITATGQRVTLRCSPRSGDLSVYWYQQSLDQGLQFLIQYYNGEERAKGNILERFSAQQFPDLHSELNLSSLELGDSALYFCASSIRTSGGTQYFGPGTRLTVT.

This clonotype is deemed medium-sized. The chain carries TRBV20-1 and TRBJ2-5; D gene unclear. The germline V gene has CDR1 DFQATT and CDR2 SNEGSKA (reference sequence). The CDR3 has 10 residues. Trimming took 8 bases from V and 2 from J, leaving 6 bases between them. CDR3 in DNA: TGCAGTACGTTTCAAGAGACCCAGTACTTC. Encoded protein: CSTFQETQYF.

This chain joins TRBV19 and TRBJ2-7; the D is unclear. The CDR3 consists of 14 residues. V was pared by 4 bases and J by 2 bases, with 12 bases between. CDR1 and CDR2 from the germline V gene are LNHDA and SQIVND (reference sequence). CDR3 in amino acids: CASSTHLGAYEQYF. Written as DNA, the CDR3 is TGTGCCAGTAGTACCCACTTGGGTGCCTACGAGCAGTACTTC.

The V call is TRBV20-1, the J call TRBJ2-3, with D perhaps TRBD1 (5 bases). Germline CDR1 DFQATT, CDR2 SNEGSKA (reference sequence). The CDR3 is 11 residues long. Trimming cost V 6 bases and J 7 bases, with 11 bases left between them. The CDR3: CSALDTYTQYF. Written as DNA, the CDR3 is TGCAGTGCACTGGACACCTATACGCAGTATTTT.

In its sample, this clonotype was seen a few times. V usage is TRBV7-9 and J usage is TRBJ2-5; 7 bases match TRBD2. Trimming took 5 bases from V and 2 from J; bases not matched to a gene: 5. CDR1 SEHNR and CDR2 FQNEAQ come from the germline V gene (reference sequence). This CDR3 region has 14 residues. CDR3 residues: CASSLEAGQETQYF. The CDR3 DNA reads TGTGCCAGCAGCCTTGAAGCGGGGCAAGAGACCCAGTACTTC.

The chain combines TRBV4-2 with TRBJ2-5, with D perhaps matching TRBD2 (5 bases). The V end was cut by 4 bases, the J end by 2 bases, with 14 bases between. This CDR3 spans 15 amino acids. CDR1 is LGHNA, CDR2 YNFKEQ, per germline. This CDR3 reads CASSPRAKVQETQYF. The DNA for the CDR3 is TGTGCCAGCAGCCCGAGGGCTAAGGTTCAAGAGACCCAGTACTTC.

The V and J genes are TRBV20-1 and TRBJ2-3; perhaps TRBD2 as D (5 bases). The CDR3 covers 13 residues. Germline assignment: CDR1 DFQATT and CDR2 SNEGSKA (reference sequence). Trimming took 3 bases from V and 4 from J, leaving 11 bases between them. The CDR3 DNA reads TGCAGTGCTAGGGACTCGAACGCAGATACGCAGTATTTT. This gives the protein CSARDSNADTQYF.

The V and J genes are TRBV7-9 and TRBJ2-2; the match to TRBD2 covers 9 bases. Germline-derived CDR1 and CDR2 are SEHNR and FQNEAQ (reference sequence). Trimming cost V 4 bases and J 6 bases; bases outside gene matches: 3. The CDR3 has 14 residues. The CDR3 region has the DNA TGTGCCAGCAGCTCTAGCGGGGATGCCGGGGAGCTGTTTTTT. It yields the protein CASSSSGDAGELFF.

The chain has TRBV3-1 and TRBJ1-5, with D maybe TRBD1 (5 bases). The V end lost 7 bases, the J end lost 4 bases, and 14 bases lay between the germline ends. Germline V gene data show CDR1 as LGHDT and CDR2 as YNNKEL (reference sequence). The CDR3 runs to 14 residues. CDR3: CASTLGTVNQPQHF. CDR3 sequence (DNA): TGTGCCAGCACCCTGGGGACGGTAAATCAGCCCCAGCATTTT.

The rearrangement links TRBV4-3 to TRBJ2-5; the D is unclear. CDR3 length equals 20 residues. Germline V CDR1 and CDR2: LGHNA, YSLEER. Trimming cost V 4 bases and J 2 bases, with 29 bases left between them. The CDR3 sequence: CASSPRRLCAICAVQETQYF. CDR3 nucleotide sequence: TGCGCCAGCAGCCCGCGGCGGCTTTGTGCTATATGCGCGGTTCAAGAGACCCAGTACTTC.

The CDR3 DNA is TGCGCCAGCAGCTTGTATACGGTCACAGATACGCAGTATTTT. It codes for CASSLYTVTDTQYF. The chain joins TRBV5-1 to TRBJ2-3; no clear D. This CDR3 has 14 residues. Germline CDR1 SGHRS, CDR2 YFSETQ. Between the trimmed V and J ends, which lost 1 base and 2 bases, there was a span of 8 bases.

The V and J genes are TRBV5-1 and TRBJ2-5; 14 bases map to TRBD2. Per the germline V gene, CDR1 is SGHRS and CDR2 is YFSETQ. The CDR3 spans 16 residues. The ends lost 5 bases at V and 4 bases at J; junction bases unmatched: 7. The CDR3, as DNA: TGCGCCAGCAGTTTGACTAGCGGGAGGGCTGGAGAGACCCAGTACTTC. Translated: CASSLTSGRAGETQYF.

This clonotype was seen a few times. This chain links TRBV5-1 with TRBJ2-3; 9 bases fit TRBD2. After removal of 0 bases from V and 1 base from J, the junction contained 0 bases not matched to a gene. CDR1 is SGHRS and CDR2 is YFSETQ in the germline V gene. The CDR3 extends over 15 amino acids. The CDR3 is CASSLEREGTDTQYF. The DNA for the CDR3 is TGCGCCAGCAGCTTGGAGCGGGAGGGCACAGATACGCAGTATTTT.